This TCR beta chain was sequenced during a study of blood T cells in healthy people across ages. This CDR3 has 11 amino acids. Per the germline V gene, CDR1 is SGHRS and CDR2 is YFSETQ. V was shortened by 0 bases and J by 14 bases, with 10 bases between the two germline ends. Together with a sample-barcoded 5' primer, a J-beta primer mix was included in a second PCR lasting 7 to 11 cycles. MiXCR, run by TCRdb on the 5' RACE reads, gives a single entry per CDR3 protein. The sample consists of hundreds of thousands of distinct CDR3 sequences, 58% of them appearing once. The J gene is TRBJ2-3, the V gene TRBV5-1; D is possibly TRBD2 (5 bases). Sequences were obtained from blood. This TCR came from a man under 40 in good health. The CDR3 sequence: CASSLGWETYF. CDR3 in DNA: TGCGCCAGCAGCTTGGGATGGGAGACGTATTTT. Using reference TRBV5-1 and TRBJ2-3 for the parts outside the CDR3, the full variable domain is KAGVTQTPRYLIKTRGQQVTLSCSPISGHRSVSWYQQTPGQGLQFLFEYFSETQRNKGNFPGRFSGRQFSNSRSEMNVSTLELGDSALYLCASSLGWETYFGPGTRLTVL.